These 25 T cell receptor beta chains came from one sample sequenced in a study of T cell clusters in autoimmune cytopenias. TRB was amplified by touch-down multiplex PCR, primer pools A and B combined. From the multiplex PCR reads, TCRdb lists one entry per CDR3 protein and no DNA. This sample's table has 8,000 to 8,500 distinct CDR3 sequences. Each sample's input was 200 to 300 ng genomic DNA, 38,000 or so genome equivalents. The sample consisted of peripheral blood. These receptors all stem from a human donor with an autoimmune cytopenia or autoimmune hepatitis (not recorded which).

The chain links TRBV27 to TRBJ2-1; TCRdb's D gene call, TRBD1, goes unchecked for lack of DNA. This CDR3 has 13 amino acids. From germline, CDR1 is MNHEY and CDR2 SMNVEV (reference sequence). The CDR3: CASSGRVPNEQFF.

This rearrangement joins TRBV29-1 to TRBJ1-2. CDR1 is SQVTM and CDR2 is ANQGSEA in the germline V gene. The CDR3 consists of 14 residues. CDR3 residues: CSVPNRITNYGYTF.

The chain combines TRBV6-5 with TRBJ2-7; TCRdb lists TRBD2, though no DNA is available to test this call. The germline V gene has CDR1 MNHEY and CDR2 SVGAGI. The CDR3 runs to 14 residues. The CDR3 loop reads CASTVTSGSTEQYF.

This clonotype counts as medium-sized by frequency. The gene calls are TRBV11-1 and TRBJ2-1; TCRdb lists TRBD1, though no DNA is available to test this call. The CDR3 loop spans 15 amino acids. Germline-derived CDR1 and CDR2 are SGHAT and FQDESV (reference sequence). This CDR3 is CASSKGQADYNEQFF.

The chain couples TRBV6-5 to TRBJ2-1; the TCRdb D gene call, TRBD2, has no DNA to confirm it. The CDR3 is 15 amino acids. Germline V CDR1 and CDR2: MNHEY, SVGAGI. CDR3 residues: CASTFSGSPYNEQFF.

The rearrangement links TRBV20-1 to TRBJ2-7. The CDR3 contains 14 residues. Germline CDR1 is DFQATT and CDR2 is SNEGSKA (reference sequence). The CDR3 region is CSARHTTSSYEQYF.

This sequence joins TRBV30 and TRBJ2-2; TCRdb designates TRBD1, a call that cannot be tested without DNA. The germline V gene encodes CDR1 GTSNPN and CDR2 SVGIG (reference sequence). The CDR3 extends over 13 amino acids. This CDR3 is CAWRWGSEGELFF.

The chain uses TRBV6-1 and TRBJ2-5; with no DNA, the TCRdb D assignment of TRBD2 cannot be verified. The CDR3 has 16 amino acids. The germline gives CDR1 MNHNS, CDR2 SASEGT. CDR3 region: CASSPTHSGPWETQYF.

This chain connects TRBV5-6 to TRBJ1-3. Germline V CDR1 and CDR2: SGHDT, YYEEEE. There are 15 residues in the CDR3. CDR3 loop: CASSRDPIHGNTIYF.

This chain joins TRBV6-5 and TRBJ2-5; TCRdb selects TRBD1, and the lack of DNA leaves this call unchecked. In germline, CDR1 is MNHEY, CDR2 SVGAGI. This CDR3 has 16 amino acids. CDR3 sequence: CASSYNRGRRGETQYF.

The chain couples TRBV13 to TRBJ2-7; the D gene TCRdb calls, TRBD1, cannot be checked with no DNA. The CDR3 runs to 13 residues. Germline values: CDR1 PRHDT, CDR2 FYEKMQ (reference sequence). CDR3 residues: CASSQTRGRGQYF.

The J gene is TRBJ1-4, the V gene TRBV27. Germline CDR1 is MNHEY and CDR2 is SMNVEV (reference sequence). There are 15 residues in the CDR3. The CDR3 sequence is CASRGYRGTNEKLFF.

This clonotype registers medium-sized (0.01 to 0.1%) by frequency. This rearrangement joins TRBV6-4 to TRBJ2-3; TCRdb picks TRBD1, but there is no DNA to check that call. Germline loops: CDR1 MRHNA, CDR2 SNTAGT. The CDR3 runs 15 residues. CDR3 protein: CASSSGSGPTDTQYF.

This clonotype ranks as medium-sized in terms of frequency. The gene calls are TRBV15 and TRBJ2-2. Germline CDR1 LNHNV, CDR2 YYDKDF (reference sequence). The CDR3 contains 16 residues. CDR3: CATSRASGRSTGELFF.

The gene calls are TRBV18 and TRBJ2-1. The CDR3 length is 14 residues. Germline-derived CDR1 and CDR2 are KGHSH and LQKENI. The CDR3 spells CASSPTTQGGEQFF.

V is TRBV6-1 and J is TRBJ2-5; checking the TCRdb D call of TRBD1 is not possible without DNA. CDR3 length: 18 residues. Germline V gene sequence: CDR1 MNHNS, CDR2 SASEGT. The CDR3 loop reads CASSEGPTGPTRAETQYF.

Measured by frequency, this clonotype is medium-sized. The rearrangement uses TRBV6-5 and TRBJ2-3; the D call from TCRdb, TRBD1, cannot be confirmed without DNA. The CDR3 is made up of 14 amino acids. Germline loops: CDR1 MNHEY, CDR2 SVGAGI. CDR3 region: CASSLGQDTDTQYF.

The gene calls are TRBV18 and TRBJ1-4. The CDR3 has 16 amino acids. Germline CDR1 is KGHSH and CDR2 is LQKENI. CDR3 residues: CASSPPSGLPGEKLFF.

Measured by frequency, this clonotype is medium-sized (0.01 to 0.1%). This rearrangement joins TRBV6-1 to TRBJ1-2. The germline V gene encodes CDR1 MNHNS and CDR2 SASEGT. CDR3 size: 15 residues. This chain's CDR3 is CASSGEEGWSFGYTF.

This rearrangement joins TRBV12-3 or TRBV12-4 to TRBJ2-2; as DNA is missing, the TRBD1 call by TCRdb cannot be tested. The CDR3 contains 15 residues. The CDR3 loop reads CASSYEQGVNGELFF.

CDR3 residues: CASSTQGGYEQYF. The rearrangement links TRBV6-2 or TRBV6-3 to TRBJ2-7; TCRdb calls TRBD1, which cannot be checked without DNA. The CDR3 has 13 amino acids. Per germline, CDR1 MNHEY and CDR2 SVGEGT.

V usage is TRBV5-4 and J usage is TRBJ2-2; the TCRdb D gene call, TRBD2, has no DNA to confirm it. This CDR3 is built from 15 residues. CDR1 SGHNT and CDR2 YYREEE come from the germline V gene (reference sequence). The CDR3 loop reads CASSLGRAGTGELFF. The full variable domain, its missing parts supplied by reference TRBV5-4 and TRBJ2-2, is ETGVTQSPTHLIKTRGQQVTLRCSSQSGHNTVSWYQQALGQGPQFIFQYYREEENGRGNFPPRFSGLQFPNYSSELNVNALELDDSALYLCASSLGRAGTGELFFGEGSRLTVL.

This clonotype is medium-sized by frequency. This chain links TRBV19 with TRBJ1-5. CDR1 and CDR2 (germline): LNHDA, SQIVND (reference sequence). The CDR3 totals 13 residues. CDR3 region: CASSFQSNQPQHF.

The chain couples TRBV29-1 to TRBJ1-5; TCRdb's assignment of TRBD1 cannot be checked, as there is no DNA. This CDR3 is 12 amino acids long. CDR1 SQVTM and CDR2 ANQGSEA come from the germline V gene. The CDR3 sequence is CSVVQGNQPQHF.

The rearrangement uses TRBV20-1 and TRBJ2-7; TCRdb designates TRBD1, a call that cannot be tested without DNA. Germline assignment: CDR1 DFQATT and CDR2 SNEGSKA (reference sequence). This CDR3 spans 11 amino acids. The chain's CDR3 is CSAPRGDEQYF.